The 14 T cell receptor beta chains presented below share a single source sample, sequenced in a study of blood T cell repertoires in COVID-19 (TCRdb year 2020). The protocol used for the library was the immunoSEQ multiplex PCR assay. TCRdb's version of the immuneACCESS table is confined to in-frame rearrangements and falls short of the full clone set. An unresolved V gene accounts for under half of the shortfall where checked; the remainder is of unknown origin. The sample records 180,000 or so clones, about 91% of which are singletons. The ten biggest clones cover under 4.5% of the sample. Source material: peripheral blood. All receptors derive from a woman aged 25 to 39 with acute or convalescent COVID-19.

This chain uses TRBV11-2 with TRBJ2-7; 7 nucleotides match TRBD1. CDR1 is SGHAT, CDR2 FQNNGV, per germline. The junction had 12 bases not matched to a gene; V was cut back by 4 bases and J by 6 bases. This CDR3 region has 15 residues. This chain's CDR3 is CASSSKTGLLAEQYF. The CDR3 DNA sequence: TGTGCCAGCAGCTCCAAGACAGGGCTCCTTGCCGAGCAGTACTTC.

V is TRBV10-1 and J is TRBJ2-1; tentative D call: TRBD2 (6 bases). Germline loops: CDR1 WNHNN, CDR2 SYGVQD (reference sequence). CDR3 size: 18 residues. The V gene lost 7 bases and the J gene lost 7 bases, with 29 bases spanning the gap. DNA for the CDR3: TGCGCCAGCACGGAGTCTGAGGCGGGACCTTTAATCCCTAATGAGCAGTTCTTC. Protein sequence: CASTESEAGPLIPNEQFF.

This clone was seen a single time. The chain has TRBV7-2 and TRBJ2-7, with 9 bases fitting TRBD2. With 3 bases clipped from V and 7 bases from J, the junction kept 7 bases outside the gene matches. The germline gives CDR1 SGHTA, CDR2 FQGNSA. The length of the CDR3 is 14 residues. In nucleotides, the CDR3 is TGTGCCAGCAGCTTTAGCGGGAGAATAGCGGAGCAGTACTTC. The encoded protein is CASSFSGRIAEQYF.

This clone showed up just a few times. The J gene is TRBJ1-6, the V gene TRBV6-5, with D unresolved. CDR3 length: 15 amino acids. Trimming took off 4 bases at V and 8 bases at J, with 15 bases between the two ends. CDR1 is MNHEY and CDR2 is SVGAGI in the germline V gene. In DNA, the CDR3 is TGTGCCAGCAGTTCCTCTCGAGGGTGGGATTCACCCCTCCACTTT. Translated: CASSSSRGWDSPLHF.

CDR3 loop: CASSLATGDTEAFF. CDR3 in DNA: TGCGCCAGCAGCTTGGCCACAGGGGACACTGAAGCTTTCTTT. The chain links TRBV5-1 to TRBJ1-1, with 7 positions matching TRBD1. Germline-derived CDR1 and CDR2 are SGHRS and YFSETQ. The trim removed 0 bases at V and 3 bases at J, leaving 2 bases unmatched. The CDR3 totals 14 residues.

This sequence joins TRBV27 and TRBJ1-5; D is undetermined. This CDR3 region has 15 residues. V was pared by 0 bases and J by 5 bases, with 11 bases between. Germline V gene lookup returns CDR1 MNHEY and CDR2 SMNVEV (reference sequence). The CDR3 spells CASSLSGSLDQPQHF. The CDR3 bases are TGTGCCAGCAGTTTATCTGGCTCGCTGGATCAGCCCCAGCATTTT.

This chain links TRBV19 with TRBJ1-3; D uncertain. The CDR3 sequence is 14 residues long. Trimming shortened V by 5 bases and J by 0 bases, and 8 bases separated the two germline ends. The germline V gene encodes CDR1 LNHDA and CDR2 SQIVND (reference sequence). CDR3 sequence (DNA): TGTGCCAGTAGTTCCGGGATCTCTGGAAACACCATATATTTT. Protein sequence: CASSSGISGNTIYF.

The genes are TRBV6-5 and TRBJ2-7, with D perhaps TRBD2 (5 bases). CDR1 is MNHEY and CDR2 is SVGAGI in the germline V gene. This CDR3 is 13 amino acids long. Trimming stripped 6 bases from V and 6 bases from J, with 15 bases between. The CDR3 protein is CASRTPGIFEQYF. The CDR3 DNA reads TGTGCCAGCAGAACCCCCGGGATCTTCGAGCAGTACTTC.

The V and J genes are TRBV2 and TRBJ2-3; 10 bases match TRBD2. CDR1 is SNHLY, CDR2 FYNNEI, per germline. CDR3 length equals 17 residues. V dropped 5 bases and J dropped 3; count of bases not matched to a gene: 11. CDR3 in DNA: TGTGCCAGCAGTCTTGGAGCGGGAGGGCCGAGAACAGATACGCAGTATTTT. It is translated as CASSLGAGGPRTDTQYF.

The rearrangement uses TRBV6-4 and TRBJ1-2, with a possible D match to TRBD1 (6 bases). CDR3 length: 13 residues. V shed 8 bases and J shed 2 bases, with 12 bases lying between them. Germline-derived CDR1 and CDR2 are MRHNA and SNTAGT. The DNA of the CDR3 is TGTGCCAGCTACCTCACAGGGAACTATGGCTACACCTTC. Translated: CASYLTGNYGYTF.

The chain employs TRBV19 and TRBJ2-7, with 8 bases that match TRBD1. Germline V gives CDR1 LNHDA, CDR2 SQIVND (reference sequence). The CDR3 has 15 residues. V trimming: 6 bases; J trimming: 0 bases; junction bases outside the gene matches: 7. The DNA of the CDR3 is TGTGCCAGTAGGGATGGACAGGGAGCCTCCTACGAGCAGTACTTC. Protein product: CASRDGQGASYEQYF.

This chain links TRBV15 with TRBJ1-5; D call uncertain. Trimming pared 0 bases from V and 5 bases from J, leaving 11 bases between. This CDR3 is 15 amino acids long. The V gene's germline CDR1 is LNHNV and CDR2 YYDKDF (reference sequence). CDR3 in amino acids: CATSRDPKEDQPQHF. As DNA, the CDR3 is TGTGCCACCAGCAGAGATCCGAAAGAGGATCAGCCCCAGCATTTT.

This sequence joins TRBV24-1 and TRBJ2-1; D uncertain. In germline, CDR1 is KGHDR, CDR2 SFDVKD. The CDR3 has 13 amino acids. Trimming took off 4 bases at V and 3 bases at J, with 6 bases between the two ends. CDR3 in amino acids: CATSEASYNEQFF. DNA for the CDR3: TGTGCCACCAGTGAGGCCAGCTACAATGAGCAGTTCTTC.

V usage is TRBV29-1 and J usage is TRBJ2-3; 8 bases are shared with TRBD1. V shed 2 bases, J shed 3 bases, and the junction held 16 bases outside the gene matches. Germline assignment: CDR1 SQVTM and CDR2 ANQGSEA. The length of the CDR3 is 18 residues. The CDR3: CSVEYYRGIGEETDTQYF. Here the CDR3 DNA reads TGCAGCGTTGAATATTACAGGGGGATCGGGGAGGAAACAGATACGCAGTATTTT.